Included here is one TCR beta chain sequence, with context. Its cognate antigen has yet to be identified. Nothing much larger sits one base from this clone, and base qualities are not available. TCRbeta CDR3 regions were sequenced with the immunoSEQ Assay. After extraction, genomic DNA underwent amplification by bias-controlled multiplex PCR, followed by high-throughput sequencing. In the source study's methods: To quantify the absolute abundance of each unique TCRbeta CDR3 region, sequences were collapsed and filtered. T cell fraction was estimated by normalizing TCRbeta template counts to usable DNA, with usable DNA measured through amplification of reference genes found in all nucleated cells. Repertoire TCRs were annotated as SARS-CoV-2-specific when V gene, CDR3 amino acid sequence and J gene were exactly matched to a known reactive TCR set. The reference SARS-CoV-2 TCR set was obtained from MIRA and was filtered for enrichment in COVID-19-positive ImmuneCODE repertoires, whereby public or cross-reactive TCRs were removed. Drawing on the MIRA antigens, annotated TCRs were analysed further at the level of specific ORF or position within ORF. Breadth was defined as the number of annotated unique rearrangements divided by the total number of unique productive rearrangements, and depth was defined as the summed frequency of the annotated unique rearrangements. TCR breadth was compared between groups using two-sided Wilcoxon rank-sum tests. Held by TCRdb, this immuneACCESS table contains in-frame sequences only and omits some clones. Under half of the omission traces to an unresolved V gene where checked; the cause of the rest is unknown. V and J calls plus clone size are reproduced from that table; the DNA served to infer D and trimming. Counted in this sample were about 400,000 clones; about four fifths of them appeared once. More than 7% of the sample comes from the top ten.

This entry belongs to a study of Ad26.COV2.S vaccination and SARS-CoV-2 variants (dated by TCRdb to the early 2020s). For the study in its entirety: Vaccine-arm donors were drawn from COV1001, a multicentre, randomized, double-blind, placebo-controlled phase I-IIa trial of Ad26.COV2.S in healthy adults. The TCR-sequenced set comprised around 30 samples: around 20 Ad26.COV2.S vaccine recipients, 5 placebo recipients and 8 SARS-CoV-2 convalescent individuals. The specificity and breadth of SARS-CoV-2-reactive T cell receptors after Ad26.COV2.S vaccination were assessed by TCRbeta repertoire sequencing. Trial participants were randomized into five groups of five: low-dose or high-dose Ad26.COV2.S given once or twice, or placebo on both occasions. Ad26.COV2.S was administered intramuscularly at 5 x 10^10 or 1 x 10^11 viral particles, either as a single shot or as two shots given 56 days apart. Investigators did not know the trial group allocation while performing experiments and assessing outcomes. The investigation overall reported the following: After vaccination, spike-specific CD8+ and CD4+ T cell responses were reported to show substantial breadth. The study lacked the statistical power to compare responses across vaccine doses or regimens. The authors noted that total T cell responses may have been underestimated by the TCR breadth and depth analyses. Vaccine and placebo recipients had comparable non-spike TCR breadth, which fits with the vaccine containing only spike. Spike-specific TCR breadth was higher in Ad26.COV2.S recipients than in placebo recipients (P = 0.0014).

Interpreted using the paper, the treatment or condition label stands for: some 19 received Ad26.COV2.S at low or high dose, single or two shots; roughly five received placebo; per-sample allocation not given. For vaccine and placebo recipients, repertoires were sequenced using samples collected on day 63 after the first injection. Between 29 July and 7 August 2020, Cohort 1b enrolled 20 to 30 adults aged 18-55 years at one site in Boston, USA. As a vaccine, Ad26.COV2.S was a replication-incompetent adenovirus type 26 vector that expressed a prefusion-stabilized SARS-CoV-2 spike protein derived from the original Wuhan strain. V and J lose 3 bases and 6 bases, and a span of 17 bases separates them. The CDR3 starts with the cysteine, ends with the phenylalanine, and has 14 residues. Just the 42-base CDR3 DNA is kept, in frame starting at base 1. CDR1 and CDR2, looked up from the germline V gene (reference sequence), are DFQATT and SNEGSKA.

The sample here was peripheral blood, taken in a trial of Ad26.COV2.S vaccine versus placebo. This TCR was recovered from a person between 18 and 65 years old who received the Ad26.COV2.S COVID-19 vaccine or a placebo. The V gene is TRBV20-1 and the J gene is TRBJ1-2; the D gene cannot be named for sure. The DNA sequence is given as TGCAGTGCTAGTTCCGGCGGACTAAGGGATGGCTACACCTTC. It translates as CSASSGGLRDGYTF.